This TCR beta chain was profiled in a study of cytomegalovirus exposure and HLA in healthy donors. The study, taken as a whole, reports: Cytomegalovirus association was assigned to 150 to 200 TCR beta chains.

Points on this clone: Its specificity is unknown.

PCR was performed using 60 Vbeta and 13 Jbeta primers. The repertoire was sequenced with immunoSEQ multiplex PCR; TCRdb's copy has only in-frame clones and lacks some. Of 90,000 to 150,000 clones listed, approximately 80% are singletons. Trimming took off 2 bases at V and 0 bases at J, with 10 bases between the two ends. The CDR3 is 15 residues long. Germline CDR1 is MNHEY and CDR2 is SVGAGI. Sequencing was performed on PBMCs. The receptor was isolated from a man younger than 30 in good health and CMV-seropositive. The chain links TRBV6-5 to TRBJ1-1, with D perhaps TRBD1 (5 bases). The CDR3 loop reads CASSYGGSVNTEAFF. The CDR3 region has the DNA TGTGCCAGCAGTTACGGGGGGTCTGTGAACACTGAAGCTTTCTTT.